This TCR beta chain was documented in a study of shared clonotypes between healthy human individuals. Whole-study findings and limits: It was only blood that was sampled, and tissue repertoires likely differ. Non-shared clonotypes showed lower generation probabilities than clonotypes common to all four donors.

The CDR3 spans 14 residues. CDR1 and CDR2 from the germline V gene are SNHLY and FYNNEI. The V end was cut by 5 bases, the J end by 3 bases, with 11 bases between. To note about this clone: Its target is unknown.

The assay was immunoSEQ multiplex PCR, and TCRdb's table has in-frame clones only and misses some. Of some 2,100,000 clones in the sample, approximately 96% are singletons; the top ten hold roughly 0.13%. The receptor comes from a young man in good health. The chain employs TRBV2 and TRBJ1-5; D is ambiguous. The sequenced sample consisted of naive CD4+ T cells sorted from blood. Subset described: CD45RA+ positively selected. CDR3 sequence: CASSPPGHNQPQHF. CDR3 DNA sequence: TGTGCCAGCAGTCCCCCGGGCCACAATCAGCCCCAGCATTTT.